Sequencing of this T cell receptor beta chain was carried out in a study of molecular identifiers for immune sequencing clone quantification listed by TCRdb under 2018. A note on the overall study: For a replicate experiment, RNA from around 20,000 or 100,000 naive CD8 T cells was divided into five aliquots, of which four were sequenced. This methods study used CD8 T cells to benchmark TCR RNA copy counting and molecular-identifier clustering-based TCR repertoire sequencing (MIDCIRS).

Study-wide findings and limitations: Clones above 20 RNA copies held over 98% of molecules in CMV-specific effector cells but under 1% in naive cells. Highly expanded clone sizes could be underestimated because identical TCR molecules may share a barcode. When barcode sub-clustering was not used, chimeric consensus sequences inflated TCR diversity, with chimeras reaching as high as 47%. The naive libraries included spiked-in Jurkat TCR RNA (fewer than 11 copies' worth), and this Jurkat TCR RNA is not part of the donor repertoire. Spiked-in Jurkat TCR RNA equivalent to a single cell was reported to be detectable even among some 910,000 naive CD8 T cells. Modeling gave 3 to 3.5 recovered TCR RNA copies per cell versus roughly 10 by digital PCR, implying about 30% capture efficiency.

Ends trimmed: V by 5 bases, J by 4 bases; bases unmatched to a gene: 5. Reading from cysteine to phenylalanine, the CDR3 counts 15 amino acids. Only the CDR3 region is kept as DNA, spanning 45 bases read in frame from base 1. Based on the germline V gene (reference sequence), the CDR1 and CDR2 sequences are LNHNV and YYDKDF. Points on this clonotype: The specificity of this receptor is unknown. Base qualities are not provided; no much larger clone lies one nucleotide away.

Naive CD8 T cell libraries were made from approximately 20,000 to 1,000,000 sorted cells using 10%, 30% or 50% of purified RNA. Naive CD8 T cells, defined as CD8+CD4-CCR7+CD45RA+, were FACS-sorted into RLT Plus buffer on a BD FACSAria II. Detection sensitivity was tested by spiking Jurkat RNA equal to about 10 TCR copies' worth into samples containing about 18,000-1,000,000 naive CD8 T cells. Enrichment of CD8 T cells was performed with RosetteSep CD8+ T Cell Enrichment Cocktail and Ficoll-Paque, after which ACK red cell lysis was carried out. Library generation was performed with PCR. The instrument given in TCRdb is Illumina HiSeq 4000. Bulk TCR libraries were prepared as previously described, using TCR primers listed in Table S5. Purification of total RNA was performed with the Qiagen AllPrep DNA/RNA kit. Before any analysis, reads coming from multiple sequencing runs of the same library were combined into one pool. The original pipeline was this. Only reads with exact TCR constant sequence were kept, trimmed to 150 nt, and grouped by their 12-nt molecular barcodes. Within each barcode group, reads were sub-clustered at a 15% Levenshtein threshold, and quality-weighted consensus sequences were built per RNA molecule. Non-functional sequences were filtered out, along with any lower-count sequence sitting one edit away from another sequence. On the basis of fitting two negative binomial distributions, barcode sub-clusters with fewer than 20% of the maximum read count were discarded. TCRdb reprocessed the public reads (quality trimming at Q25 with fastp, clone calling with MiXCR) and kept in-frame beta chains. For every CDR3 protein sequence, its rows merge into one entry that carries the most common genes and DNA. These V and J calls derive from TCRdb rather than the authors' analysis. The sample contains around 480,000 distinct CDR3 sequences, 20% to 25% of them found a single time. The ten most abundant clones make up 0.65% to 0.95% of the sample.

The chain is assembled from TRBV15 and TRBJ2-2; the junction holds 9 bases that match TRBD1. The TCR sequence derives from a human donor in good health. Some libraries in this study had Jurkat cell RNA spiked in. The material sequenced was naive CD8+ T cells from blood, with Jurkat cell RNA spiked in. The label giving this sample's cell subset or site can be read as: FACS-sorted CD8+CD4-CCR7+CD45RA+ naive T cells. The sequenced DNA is TGTGCCACCAGCGTAGACAGGGGGGGCACCGGGGAGCTGTTTTTT. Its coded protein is CATSVDRGGTGELFF.